This T cell receptor beta chain appears in the sequencing data of a study of tissue T cells after allogeneic stem cell transplantation (dated by TCRdb to between 2021 and 2022). With respect to the entire study: If a tissue had multiple samples, a pathologist reviewed H&E sections so that samples with histologically apparent lymphocytes got priority for sequencing. The study profiled TCR beta repertoires in many tissues obtained from research autopsies of patients with and without GVHD, and also in mouse models of GVHD. On the human side, the study was prospective and observational, with no blinding or randomization.

This clone turned up a few times. The antigen it recognizes is unknown. Within one base of it there is no much larger clone, and no base qualities were kept. The library relied on the immunoSEQ multiplex PCR assay. TCRbeta CDR3 sequencing was performed at survey depth by Adaptive Biotechnologies, and CDR3 sequences, V/J genes, productive frequency and template counts were reported. TCR beta CDR3 regions were amplified from genomic DNA rather than RNA. The study's own analysis went as follows. Pairwise repertoire overlap between tissues was quantified with Jensen-Shannon divergence, where 1 means complete divergence and 0 identical. Tissues were clustered by single-linkage agglomerative hierarchical clustering of pairwise JSD values and displayed as dendrograms. GLIPH2 was run on all patient samples with simulation_depth 1000, kmer_min_depth 3, cdr3_length_cutoff 8, keeping groups with more than two unique CDR3s. In a standardized tissue-overlap score, Jaccard GLIPH-group overlap across patients was extrapolated to a standard repertoire size of 1000 clones. Associations of diversity with clinical or experimental variables used linear mixed-effect models with tissue fixed effects and individual random effects. This is the immuneACCESS table as TCRdb keeps it, with only in-frame sequences that have V and J called. A part of the clones is gone; compared with another copy, unresolved V genes explain less than half, and the rest is unexplained. V, J and clone size were drawn from that table, and D and trimming were deduced from the DNA. Within this sample are fewer than 4,500 clones, with about 71% of them counted one time only. The ten biggest clones cover under 7.5% of the sample.

Here is what the overall study found, with its caveats: Which tissue TCRs were alloreactive or antigen-specific was not determined in the study, and some clones might have been persisting host cells. In both patients and mice, T cells from blood and spleen picked up only a limited part of the TCR repertoire that was detected in tissues. Few T cell clones were found to be shared across patients, but shared repertoire signatures across patients were revealed in a tissue-specific fashion by motif-based clustering. The patient cohort was small and clinically heterogeneous, and sampling depth was acknowledged as a limitation. Within patients, how anatomically similar tissues were was a major factor shaping TCR repertoire composition, regardless of disease or transplant status. For the non-GVHD comparator patients, no blood samples were available.

The time point label, as the study defines it: human tissue collected at research (rapid) autopsy. Three non-HCT comparator patients with other cancers, having at least five GI tract samples and no known GI disease at death, were selected retrospectively. After a median post-mortem interval of roughly 9.8 hours, autopsy tissues were collected, including GI sites from esophagus to rectum, liver, skin, and lymphoid organs such as spleen. Each autopsy specimen was cut in two, with one portion flash-frozen in liquid nitrogen and the remainder formalin-fixed, and the outer muscle layers of GI specimens were removed. To extract genomic DNA from frozen tissues, either the Mag-Bind Blood & Tissue DNA HDQ 96 Kit on a Chemagic 360 or the DNeasy Blood & Tissue Kit was used. Because of concern about red blood cell contamination, extracted DNA underwent additional purification with the Genomic DNA Clean & Concentrator-25 kit.

The sample in question was left colon tissue, obtained at autopsy. This sequence was found in a male donor aged 60 or older with lung cancer.

This receptor has the CDR3 CASSLIRARETQYF. The nucleotide sequence is given as TGTGCCAGCAGCTTGATACGGGCGAGGGAGACCCAGTACTTC. The rearrangement combines TRBV11-2 with TRBJ2-5, with the D gene call left open. CDR1 and CDR2 are read off the germline V gene as SGHAT and FQNNGV. Cut back by 3 bases and 5 bases, the V and J ends lie 13 bases apart. The CDR3 starts with the cysteine, ends with the phenylalanine, and has 14 residues. Only the CDR3 DNA is retained, 42 bases long and in frame from the first base.